These 15 T cell receptor beta chains share one sample of origin, sequenced in a study of yellow fever vaccine responses in identical twins. TCRdb re-called the RT-PCR reads with MiXCR, one entry per CDR3 protein. The table shows over 10,000 distinct CDR3 sequences, with approximately 84% occurring only once. The sample was T cells from blood (PBMCs), unsorted or a sorted subset (not recorded which), taken before or after yellow fever vaccination (not recorded which). These receptors came from a woman aged 18-30 years who received the yellow fever vaccine.

The chain carries TRBV30 and TRBJ2-5; TRBD2 might be the D (6 bases). The CDR3 runs 15 residues. In germline, CDR1 is GTSNPN, CDR2 SVGIG (reference sequence). With 0 bases removed from V and 3 bases from J, the gap between germline ends came to 14 bases. CDR3 residues: CAWSVGLAIEETQYF. The DNA of the CDR3 is TGTGCCTGGAGTGTGGGGCTAGCGATTGAAGAGACCCAGTACTTC. Supplemented by reference TRBV30 and TRBJ2-5, the full variable domain reads SQTIHQWPATLVQPVGSPLSLECTVEGTSNPNLYWYRQAAGRGLQLLFYSVGIGQISSEVPQNLSASRPQDRQFILSSKKLLLSDSGFYLCAWSVGLAIEETQYFGPGTRLLVL.

J is TRBJ2-7 and V is TRBV12-3 or TRBV12-4; the D is unclear. Trimming stripped 1 base from V and 4 bases from J, with 8 bases between. This CDR3 has 13 amino acids. The CDR3 here is CASSLGPFYEQYF. CDR3 in DNA: TGTGCCAGCAGTTTAGGGCCCTTTTACGAGCAGTACTTC.

This chain joins TRBV28 and TRBJ2-3; tentative D call: TRBD2 (5 bases). Germline CDR1 reads MDHEN; CDR2 reads SYDVKM. V dropped 6 bases and J dropped 2 bases, with 15 bases sitting between them. The CDR3 runs 15 residues. The CDR3 loop is CASSPWEQNTDTQYF. The DNA of the CDR3 is TGTGCCAGCAGCCCTTGGGAGCAGAACACAGATACGCAGTATTTT.

The chain uses TRBV20-1 and TRBJ2-3, with 10 positions matching TRBD2. There are 13 residues in the CDR3. CDR1 and CDR2 from the germline V gene are DFQATT and SNEGSKA (reference sequence). V was pared by 3 bases and J by 6 bases, with 3 bases of the junction left unmatched. CDR3 coding DNA: TGCAGTGCTAGGGGGACTAGCGCGGATACGCAGTATTTT. This sequence encodes CSARGTSADTQYF.

The genes are TRBV12-3 or TRBV12-4 and TRBJ1-2, with unresolved D. V lost 4 bases and J 1 base, leaving 10 bases between the germline ends. This CDR3 is built from 14 residues. CDR3 DNA: TGTGCCAGCAGTTCATCCGGGAGTAACTATGGCTACACCTTC. This encodes CASSSSGSNYGYTF.

The chain couples TRBV2 to TRBJ2-5, with unresolved D. There are 14 residues in the CDR3. The germline CDR1 and CDR2 sequences are SNHLY and FYNNEI. V was trimmed by 4 bases and J by 2 bases, leaving 11 bases between them. The CDR3 loop reads CASSVGSEQETQYF. The CDR3 DNA sequence: TGTGCCAGCAGTGTGGGGTCAGAGCAAGAGACCCAGTACTTC.

The rearrangement uses TRBV29-1 and TRBJ2-7, with D perhaps matching TRBD2 (9 bases). Germline CDR1 reads SQVTM; CDR2 reads ANQGSEA. Trimming took 5 bases from V and 8 from J, leaving 28 bases between them. The CDR3 totals 16 residues. In DNA, the CDR3 is TGCAGCGTTACCCCAATCCCGGACAGGGCGGGGGGGAAGCAGTACTTC. Residues: CSVTPIPDRAGGKQYF.

The chain links TRBV24-1 to TRBJ1-1; no definite D call. The CDR3 spans 15 residues. V lost 9 bases and J lost 0, with 16 bases in between. The germline CDR1 and CDR2 sequences are KGHDR and SFDVKD. The CDR3 DNA reads as TGTGCCACCTCTAGTGCTGGAATCATGAACACTGAAGCTTTCTTT. It is translated as CATSSAGIMNTEAFF.

The rearrangement links TRBV10-2 to TRBJ2-2; 9 bases agree with TRBD2. CDR3 length equals 15 residues. Trimming took 5 bases from V and 7 from J; bases not matched to a gene: 8. CDR1 is WSHSY and CDR2 is SAAADI in the germline V gene. The CDR3, as DNA: TGCGCCAGCAGTTATTTAGCGGGAGTGATCGGGGAGCTGTTTTTT. It is translated as CASSYLAGVIGELFF.

The V and J genes are TRBV27 and TRBJ2-3, with 8 bases fitting TRBD2. Germline lookup yields CDR1 MNHEY and CDR2 SMNVEV (reference sequence). The CDR3 contains 15 residues. V was pared by 6 bases and J by 1 base, with 6 bases of the junction left unmatched. CDR3 protein: CASRAGLAGTDTQYF. The CDR3 bases are TGTGCCAGCAGGGCCGGACTAGCCGGCACAGATACGCAGTATTTT.

The chain combines TRBV9 with TRBJ2-7, with D hard to call. Germline values: CDR1 SGDLS, CDR2 YYNGEE. The CDR3 has 14 amino acids. V was pared by 0 bases and J by 0 bases, with 7 bases between. The CDR3 DNA sequence: TGTGCCAGCAGCGTAGGAAGTACCTCCTACGAGCAGTACTTC. Translated: CASSVGSTSYEQYF.

The CDR3, as DNA: TGCGCCAGCAGTGAGAGGGCGGCTCGGACTGAAGCTTTCTTT. This translates into CASSERAARTEAFF. V and J are TRBV10-1 and TRBJ1-1; D is unresolved. This CDR3 spans 14 amino acids. V was clipped by 2 bases and J by 5 bases, with 12 bases between them. Germline CDR1 reads WNHNN; CDR2 reads SYGVQD (reference sequence).

This rearrangement joins TRBV29-1 to TRBJ1-1; D is possibly TRBD1 (6 bases). This CDR3 has 17 residues. The V and J ends lost 2 bases and 4 bases respectively, with 23 bases between them. Germline CDR1 is SQVTM and CDR2 is ANQGSEA. In nucleotides, the CDR3 is TGCAGCGTTGAACCCCTCAGGGGCGCGGCCCGCGGCACTGAAGCTTTCTTT. Its protein product is CSVEPLRGAARGTEAFF.

The chain is built from TRBV14 and TRBJ2-5; the D is unclear. There are 11 residues in the CDR3. Per the germline V gene, CDR1 is SGHDN and CDR2 is FVKESK. Between the trimmed V and J ends, which lost 3 bases and 4 bases, there was a span of 3 bases. In nucleotides, the CDR3 is TGTGCCAGCAGCCATGGAGAGACCCAGTACTTC. It translates to CASSHGETQYF.

The genes are TRBV29-1 and TRBJ1-1, with TRBD1 matching 8 bases. CDR3 length: 13 amino acids. Germline trimming cut 6 bases from V and 1 base from J; bases unmatched to any gene: 4. The germline gives CDR1 SQVTM, CDR2 ANQGSEA. The CDR3 reads CSVGQGRNTEAFF. The CDR3 bases are TGCAGCGTCGGACAGGGTCGGAACACTGAAGCTTTCTTT.